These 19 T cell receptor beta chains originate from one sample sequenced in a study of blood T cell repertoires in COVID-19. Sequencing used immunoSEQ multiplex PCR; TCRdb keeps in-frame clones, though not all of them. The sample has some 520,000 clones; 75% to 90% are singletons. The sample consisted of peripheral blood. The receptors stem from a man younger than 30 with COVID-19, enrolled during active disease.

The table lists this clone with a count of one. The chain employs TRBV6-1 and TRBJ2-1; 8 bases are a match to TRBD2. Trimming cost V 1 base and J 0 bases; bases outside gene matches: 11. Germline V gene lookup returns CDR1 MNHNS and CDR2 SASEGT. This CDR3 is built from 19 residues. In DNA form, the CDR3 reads TGTGCCAGCAGTGAAGTAGTACTAGCGGAGTCGAGCTCCTACAATGAGCAGTTCTTC. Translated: CASSEVVLAESSSYNEQFF.

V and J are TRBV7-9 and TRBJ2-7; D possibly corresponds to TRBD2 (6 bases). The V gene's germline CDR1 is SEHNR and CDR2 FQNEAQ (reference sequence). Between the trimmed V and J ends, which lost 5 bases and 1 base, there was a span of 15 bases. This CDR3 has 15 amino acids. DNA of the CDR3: TGTGCCAGCAGCAAATCCCGGGACTCTTCCTACGAGCAGTACTTC. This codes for CASSKSRDSSYEQYF.

The chain's CDR3 is CAISVNTGGFYNEQFF. As DNA, the CDR3 is TGTGCCATCAGTGTAAATACGGGGGGGTTCTACAATGAGCAGTTCTTC. The rearrangement uses TRBV10-3 and TRBJ2-1, with 8 bases fitting TRBD2. Unmatched junction bases numbered 8, after V lost 4 bases and J lost 3 bases. This CDR3 has 16 residues. Germline assignment: CDR1 ENHRY and CDR2 SYGVKD.

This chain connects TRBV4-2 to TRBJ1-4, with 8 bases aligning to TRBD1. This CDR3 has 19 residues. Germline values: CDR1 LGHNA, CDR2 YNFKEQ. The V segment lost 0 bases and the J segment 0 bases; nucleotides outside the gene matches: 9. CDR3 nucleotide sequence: TGTGCCAGCAGCCAAGAAGTGCCCAGGGGGCCCGCAACTAATGAAAAACTGTTTTTT. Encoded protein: CASSQEVPRGPATNEKLFF.

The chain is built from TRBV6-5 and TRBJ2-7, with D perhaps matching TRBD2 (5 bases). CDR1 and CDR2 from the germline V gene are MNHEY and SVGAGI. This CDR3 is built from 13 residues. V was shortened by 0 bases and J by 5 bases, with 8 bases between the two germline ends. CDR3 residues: CASSYSETNEQYF. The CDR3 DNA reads TGTGCCAGCAGTTACTCGGAGACTAACGAGCAGTACTTC.

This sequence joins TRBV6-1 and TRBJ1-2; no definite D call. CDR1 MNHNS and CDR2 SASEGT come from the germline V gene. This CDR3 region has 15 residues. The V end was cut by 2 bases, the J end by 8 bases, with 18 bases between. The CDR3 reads CASSEKVWLGGGYTF. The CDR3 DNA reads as TGTGCCAGCAGTGAAAAAGTTTGGCTTGGAGGCGGCTACACCTTC.

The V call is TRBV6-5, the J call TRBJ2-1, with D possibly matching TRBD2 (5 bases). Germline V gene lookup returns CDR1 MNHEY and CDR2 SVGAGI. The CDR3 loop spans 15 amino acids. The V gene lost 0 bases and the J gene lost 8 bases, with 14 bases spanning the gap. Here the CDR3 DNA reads TGTGCCAGCAGTTACTCGGGAGCCCCAGCTTATGAGCAGTTCTTC. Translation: CASSYSGAPAYEQFF.

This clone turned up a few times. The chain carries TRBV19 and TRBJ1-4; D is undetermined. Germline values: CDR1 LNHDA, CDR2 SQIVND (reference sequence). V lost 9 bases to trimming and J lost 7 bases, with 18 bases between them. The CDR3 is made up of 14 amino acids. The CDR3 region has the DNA TGTGCCAGCCTTCGGAGGCCGAATCTTGAAAAACTGTTTTTT. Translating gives CASLRRPNLEKLFF.

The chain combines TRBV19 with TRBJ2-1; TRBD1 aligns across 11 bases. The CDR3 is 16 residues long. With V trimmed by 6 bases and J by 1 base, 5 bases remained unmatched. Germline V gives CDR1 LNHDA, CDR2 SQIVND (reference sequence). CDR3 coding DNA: TGTGCCAGTAGCACCGGACAGGGGGCGTCCTACAATGAGCAGTTCTTC. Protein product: CASSTGQGASYNEQFF.

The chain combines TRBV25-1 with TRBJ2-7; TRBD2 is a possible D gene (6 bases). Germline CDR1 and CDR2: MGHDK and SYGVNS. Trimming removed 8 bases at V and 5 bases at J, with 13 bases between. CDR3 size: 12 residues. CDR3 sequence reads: CASSFGGHEQYF. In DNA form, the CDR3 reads TGTGCCAGCTCCTTCGGAGGGCACGAGCAGTACTTC.

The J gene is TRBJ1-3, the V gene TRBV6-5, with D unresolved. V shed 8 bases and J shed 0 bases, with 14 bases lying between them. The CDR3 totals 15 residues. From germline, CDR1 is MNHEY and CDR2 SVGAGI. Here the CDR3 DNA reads TGTGCCAGCCAGAAGCGGGGTCTCTCTGGAAACACCATATATTTT. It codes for CASQKRGLSGNTIYF.

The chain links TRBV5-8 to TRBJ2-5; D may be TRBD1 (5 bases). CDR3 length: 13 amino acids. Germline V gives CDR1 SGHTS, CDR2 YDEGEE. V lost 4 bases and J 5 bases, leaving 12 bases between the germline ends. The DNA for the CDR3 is TGTGCCAGCAGCACCAGGGATAAGGAGACCCAGTACTTC. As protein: CASSTRDKETQYF. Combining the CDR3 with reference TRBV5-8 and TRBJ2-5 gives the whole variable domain EAGVTQSPTHLIKTRGQQATLRCSPISGHTSVYWYQQALGLGLQFLLWYDEGEERNRGNFPPRFSGRQFPNYSSELNVNALELEDSALYLCASSTRDKETQYFGPGTRLLVL.

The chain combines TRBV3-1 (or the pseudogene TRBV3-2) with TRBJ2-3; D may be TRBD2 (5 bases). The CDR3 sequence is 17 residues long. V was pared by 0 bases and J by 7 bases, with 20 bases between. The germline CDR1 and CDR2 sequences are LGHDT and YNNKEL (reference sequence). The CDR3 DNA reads TGTGCCAGCAGCCAAGATCGTGGAAGCGGCTATTTTAATACGCAGTATTTT. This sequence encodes CASSQDRGSGYFNTQYF.

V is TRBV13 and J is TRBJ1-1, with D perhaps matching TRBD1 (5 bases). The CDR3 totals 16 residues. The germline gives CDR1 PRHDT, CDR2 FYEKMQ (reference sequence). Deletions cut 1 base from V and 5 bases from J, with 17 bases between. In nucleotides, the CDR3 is TGTGCCAGCAGCTTAGTCCAGGGCCGACTCGGGACTGAAGCTTTCTTT. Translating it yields CASSLVQGRLGTEAFF.

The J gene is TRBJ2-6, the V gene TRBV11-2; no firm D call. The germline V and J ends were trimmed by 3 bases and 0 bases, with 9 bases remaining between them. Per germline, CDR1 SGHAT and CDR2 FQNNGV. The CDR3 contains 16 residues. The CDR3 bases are TGTGCCAGCAGCTTTTTCCCCTACTCTGGGGCCAACGTCCTGACTTTC. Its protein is CASSFFPYSGANVLTF.

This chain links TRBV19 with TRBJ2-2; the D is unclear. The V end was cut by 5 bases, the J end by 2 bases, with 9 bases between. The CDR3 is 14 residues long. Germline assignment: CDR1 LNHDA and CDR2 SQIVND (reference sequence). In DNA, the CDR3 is TGTGCCAGTAGTTTAGCCCTAAACACCGGGGAGCTGTTTTTT. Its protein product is CASSLALNTGELFF.

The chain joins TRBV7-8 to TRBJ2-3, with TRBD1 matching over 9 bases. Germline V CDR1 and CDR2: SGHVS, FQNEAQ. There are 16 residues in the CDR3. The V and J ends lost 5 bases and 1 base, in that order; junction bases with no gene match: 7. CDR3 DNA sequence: TGTGCCAGCAGCCCAGCCGGGACAGGGCGCACAGATACGCAGTATTTT. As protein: CASSPAGTGRTDTQYF.

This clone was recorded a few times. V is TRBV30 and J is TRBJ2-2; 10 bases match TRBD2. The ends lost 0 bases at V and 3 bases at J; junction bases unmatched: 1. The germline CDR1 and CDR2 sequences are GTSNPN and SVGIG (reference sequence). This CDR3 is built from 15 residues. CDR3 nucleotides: TGTGCCTGGAGTGTAGGGACTAGCGACACCGGGGAGCTGTTTTTT. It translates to CAWSVGTSDTGELFF.

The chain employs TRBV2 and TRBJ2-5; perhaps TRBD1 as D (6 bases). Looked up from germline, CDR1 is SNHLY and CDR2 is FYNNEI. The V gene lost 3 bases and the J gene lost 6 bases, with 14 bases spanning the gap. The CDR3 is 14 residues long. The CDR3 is CASSDPEGVKTQYF. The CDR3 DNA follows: TGTGCCAGCAGTGATCCCGAGGGGGTGAAGACCCAGTACTTC.